This entry features one T cell receptor (beta chain) sequence. No antigen is known for it. The source of the sample is a study of CD8 T cells in ankylosing spondylitis. Libraries for TCR beta were made by quantitative 5'-RACE with molecular barcodes. TCRdb reprocessed the 5' RACE reads with MiXCR, giving one entry per CDR3 protein. Here the sample spans some 240,000 distinct CDR3 sequences, just under 7.5% being singletons. Findings and caveats of the study: In ankylosing spondylitis patients, matched synovial fluid reportedly showed significant enrichment of disease-linked clones. Typical of ankylosing spondylitis blood, it appeared, was a TCR beta motif of eight highly homologous variants. Disease-linked clones bore a CD8+ phenotype, appearing relatively rarely in peripheral blood.

This TCR derives from a male donor with ankylosing spondylitis. The specimen sequenced was blood, either unsorted or a sorted T cell fraction (not recorded which).

The CDR3 bases are TGCGCCAGCAGCAAAGATCTCTGGGAAGATACGCAGTATTTT. Protein sequence: CASSKDLWEDTQYF. V usage is TRBV5-1 and J usage is TRBJ2-3, with D unclear. V was clipped by 4 bases and J by 5 bases, with 14 bases between them. This CDR3 comprises 14 residues. Germline CDR1 SGHRS, CDR2 YFSETQ.